This TCR beta chain was found in a study of blood T cell repertoires in COVID-19. Study details: The United States, Italy and Spain provided the acute and convalescent COVID-19 samples.

Authors' analysis steps: For nucleated cells, counts were estimated from reference gene primer amplification. The repertoire was sequenced with immunoSEQ multiplex PCR; TCRdb's copy has only in-frame clones and lacks some. V, J and clone size were drawn from that table, and D and trimming were deduced from the DNA. The sample carries about 270,000 clones, approximately 91% recorded once. Ages ranged from roughly 18 to 100 years, with residence in about 23 US areas. Participants' reported clinical history set cohort assignment. CDR3 size: 13 residues. The V and J ends lost 3 bases and 6 bases respectively, with 11 bases between them. Germline loops: CDR1 MNHEY, CDR2 SVGAGI.

V usage is TRBV6-5 and J usage is TRBJ1-1; a possible D gene is TRBD1 (6 bases). The sample consisted of PBMCs or T cells enriched from blood (not recorded which). The origin of this receptor is a woman in her thirties or forties with acute COVID-19. DNA of the CDR3: TGTGCCAGCAGTTATGGGGGGGGCTCTGAAGCTTTCTTT. Its translation: CASSYGGGSEAFF.